This is a list of T cell receptor beta chains from one sample in a study of Graves' ophthalmopathy and Graves' hyperthyroidism. From the multiplex PCR reads, TCRdb called clonotypes with MiXCR, one entry per CDR3 protein. The table lists a few hundred thousand distinct CDR3 sequences, about a sixth of them singletons, with 2% to 3% in the top ten. Sequenced input: peripheral blood. The origin of the receptors is an adult woman with stable Graves' hyperthyroidism. CDR3s include the opening cysteine and the closing phenylalanine or tryptophan. A D gene is named only where the DNA matches it firmly. Rows give clone size only sometimes, using once, few, many, or a class for an expanded clone.

V,D,J,size,length,CDR3,DNA
TRBV27,TRBD2,TRBJ2-7,many,14,CASSSLAGGHEQYF,TGTGCCAGCAGTTCCCTAGCGGGAGGGCACGAGCAGTACTTC
TRBV14,TRBD2,TRBJ2-7,-,18,CASNPNSCLAGYPYEQYF,TGTGCCAGCAACCCTAATTCATGCTTAGCGGGCTACCCCTACGAGCAGTACTTC
TRBV6-2/TRBV6-3,-,TRBJ1-5,-,12,CASSWAQGPQHF,TGTGCCAGCAGTTGGGCCCAGGGGCCCCAGCATTTT
TRBV6-1,TRBD1,TRBJ1-2,-,15,CASIVVTGWDYGYTF,TGTGCCAGCATAGTCGTGACAGGGTGGGACTATGGCTACACCTTC
TRBV28,-,TRBJ1-1,-,12,CASRLGNTEAFF,TGTGCCAGCAGATTGGGAAACACTGAAGCTTTCTTT
TRBV12-3/TRBV12-4,-,TRBJ2-5,many,15,CASSGAQLGGETQYF,TGTGCCAGCAGTGGAGCCCAACTAGGGGGAGAGACCCAGTACTTC
TRBV28,-,TRBJ2-4,many,15,CASSSGEIAKNIQYF,TGTGCCAGCAGTTCGGGGGAGATAGCCAAAAACATTCAGTACTTC
TRBV28,-,TRBJ2-7,many,12,CASSHGRNEQYF,TGTGCCAGCAGCCATGGACGCAACGAGCAGTACTTC
TRBV5-1,-,TRBJ2-2,many,15,CASRNIPTETGELFF,TGCGCCAGCCGCAATATCCCTACCGAAACCGGGGAGCTGTTTTTT
TRBV7-2,TRBD2,TRBJ2-5,many,16,CASSQGLAGGRETQYF,TGTGCCAGCAGCCAAGGACTAGCGGGAGGGCGAGAGACCCAGTACTTC
TRBV4-1,-,TRBJ2-7,few,15,CASSAMVLHHYEQYF,TGCGCCAGCAGCGCTATGGTACTACACCACTACGAGCAGTACTTC
TRBV20-1,TRBD1,TRBJ2-7,few,16,CSASYSGMGQSYEQYF,TGCAGTGCTAGTTACTCCGGGATGGGACAGTCCTACGAGCAGTACTTC
TRBV7-9,-,TRBJ2-7,many,12,CASSLGRNEQYF,TGTGCCAGCAGCTTAGGTCGCAACGAGCAGTACTTC
TRBV7-2,-,TRBJ1-1,many,14,CASSLGFRDKEAFF,TGTGCCAGCAGCTTAGGTTTTCGGGACAAGGAAGCTTTCTTT
TRBV12-3/TRBV12-4,-,TRBJ1-1,many,16,CASSEFPGRENTEAFF,TGTGCCAGCAGTGAATTCCCGGGACGGGAGAACACTGAAGCTTTCTTT
TRBV25-1,-,TRBJ1-1,many,14,CASSEWQGNTEAFF,TGTGCCAGCAGTGAATGGCAGGGGAACACTGAAGCTTTCTTT
TRBV7-9,-,TRBJ1-2,many,14,CASSLAGHGYGYTF,TGTGCCAGCAGCTTAGCCGGGCACGGGTATGGCTACACCTTC